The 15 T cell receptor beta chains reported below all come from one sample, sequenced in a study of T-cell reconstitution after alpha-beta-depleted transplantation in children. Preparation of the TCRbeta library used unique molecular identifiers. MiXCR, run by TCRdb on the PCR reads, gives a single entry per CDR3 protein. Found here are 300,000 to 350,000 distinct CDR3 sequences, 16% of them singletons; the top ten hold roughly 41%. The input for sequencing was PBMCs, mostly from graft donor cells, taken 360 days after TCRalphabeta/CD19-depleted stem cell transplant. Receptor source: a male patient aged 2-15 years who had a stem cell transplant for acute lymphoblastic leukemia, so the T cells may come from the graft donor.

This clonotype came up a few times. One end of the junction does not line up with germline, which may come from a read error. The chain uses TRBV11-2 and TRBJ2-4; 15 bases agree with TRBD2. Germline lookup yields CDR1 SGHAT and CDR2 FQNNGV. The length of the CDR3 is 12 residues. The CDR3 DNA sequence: TGTGCCAGCAGCTCATGGGGACTAGCGGGAGGTTTC. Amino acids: CASSSWGLAGGF.

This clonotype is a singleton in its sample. The CDR3 nucleotides read TGCAGTGCTAGTCCCCCAACTAGCGGGAGGGCCTCGGAGTACAATGAGCAGTTCTTC. Translating gives CSASPPTSGRASEYNEQFF. The V and J genes are TRBV20-1 and TRBJ2-1; 13 bases line up with TRBD2. The CDR3 is 19 amino acids. The J segment lost 4 bases and the V segment lost 3 bases, leaving 15 bases of the junction unmatched. The germline V gene has CDR1 DFQATT and CDR2 SNEGSKA (reference sequence).

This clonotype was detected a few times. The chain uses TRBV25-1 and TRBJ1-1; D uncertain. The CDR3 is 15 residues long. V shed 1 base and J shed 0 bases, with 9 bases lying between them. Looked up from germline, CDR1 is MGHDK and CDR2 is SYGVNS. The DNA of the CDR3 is TGTGCCAGCAGTGAATCCGGCAATTTGAACACTGAAGCTTTCTTT. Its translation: CASSESGNLNTEAFF.

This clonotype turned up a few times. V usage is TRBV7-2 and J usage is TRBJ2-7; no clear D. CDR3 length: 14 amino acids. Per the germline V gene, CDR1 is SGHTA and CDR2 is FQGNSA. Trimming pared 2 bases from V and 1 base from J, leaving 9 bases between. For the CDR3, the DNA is TGTGCCAGCAGCTTAAGAGTAGCTTCCTACGAGCAGTACTTC. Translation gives CASSLRVASYEQYF.

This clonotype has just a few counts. The chain's CDR3 is CASRPGQGRYEQYF. DNA for the CDR3: TGTGCCAGCAGACCCGGACAGGGACGGTACGAGCAGTACTTC. This chain joins TRBV7-2 and TRBJ2-7; 8 nucleotides align to TRBD1. J was trimmed by 4 bases and V by 6 bases; bases with no gene match: 8. Germline V lookup: CDR1 SGHTA, CDR2 FQGNSA. This CDR3 is 14 amino acids long.

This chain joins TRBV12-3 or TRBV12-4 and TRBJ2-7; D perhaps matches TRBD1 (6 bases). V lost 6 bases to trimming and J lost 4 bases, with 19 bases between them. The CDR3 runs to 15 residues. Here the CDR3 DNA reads TGTGCCAGCAGCCTCATCAGGGGTAAAAGGTACGAGCAGTACTTC. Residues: CASSLIRGKRYEQYF.

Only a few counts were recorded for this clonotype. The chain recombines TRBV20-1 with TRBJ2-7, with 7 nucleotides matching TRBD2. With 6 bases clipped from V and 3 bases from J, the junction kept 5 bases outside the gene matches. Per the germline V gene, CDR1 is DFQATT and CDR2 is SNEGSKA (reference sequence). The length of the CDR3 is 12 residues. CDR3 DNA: TGCAGTGCCACCGGGACTAACTACGAGCAGTACTTC. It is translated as CSATGTNYEQYF.

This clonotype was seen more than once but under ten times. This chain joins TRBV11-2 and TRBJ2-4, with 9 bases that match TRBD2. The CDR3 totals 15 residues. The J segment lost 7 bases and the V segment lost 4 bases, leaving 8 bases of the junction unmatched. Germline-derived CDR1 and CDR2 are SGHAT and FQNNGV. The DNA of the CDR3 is TGTGCCAGCAGCTCTCAGCGGGAGGAGGCGAACATTCAGTACTTC. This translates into CASSSQREEANIQYF. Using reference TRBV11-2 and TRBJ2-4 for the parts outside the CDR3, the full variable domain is EAGVAQSPRYKIIEKRQSVAFWCNPISGHATLYWYQQILGQGPKLLIQFQNNGVVDDSQLPKDRFSAERLKGVDSTLKIQPAKLEDSAVYLCASSSQREEANIQYFGAGTRLSVL.

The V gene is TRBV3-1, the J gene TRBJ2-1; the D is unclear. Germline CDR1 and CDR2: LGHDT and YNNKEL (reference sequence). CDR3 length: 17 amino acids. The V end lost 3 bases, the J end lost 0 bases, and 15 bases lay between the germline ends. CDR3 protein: CASSHTGPGTSYNEQFF. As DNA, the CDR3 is TGTGCCAGCAGCCATACGGGCCCAGGCACCTCCTACAATGAGCAGTTCTTC.

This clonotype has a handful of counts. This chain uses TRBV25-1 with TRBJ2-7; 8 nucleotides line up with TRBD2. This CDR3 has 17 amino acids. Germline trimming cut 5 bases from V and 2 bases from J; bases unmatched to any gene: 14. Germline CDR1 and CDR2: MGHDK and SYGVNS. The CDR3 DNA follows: TGTGCCAGCAGTAGATACGGACTAGCCGGAGGGGCCTACGAGCAGTACTTC. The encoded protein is CASSRYGLAGGAYEQYF.

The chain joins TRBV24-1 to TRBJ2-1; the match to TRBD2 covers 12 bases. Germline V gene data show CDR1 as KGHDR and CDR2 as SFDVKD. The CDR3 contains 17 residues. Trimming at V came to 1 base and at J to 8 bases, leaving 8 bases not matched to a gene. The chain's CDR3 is CATSDFGASGRVYEQFF. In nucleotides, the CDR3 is TGTGCCACCAGTGATTTCGGGGCTAGCGGGAGGGTTTATGAGCAGTTCTTC.

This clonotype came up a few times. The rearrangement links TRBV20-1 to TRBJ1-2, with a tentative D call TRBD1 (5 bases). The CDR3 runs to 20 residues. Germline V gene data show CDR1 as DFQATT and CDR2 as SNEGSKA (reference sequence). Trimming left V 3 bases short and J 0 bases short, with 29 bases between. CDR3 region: CSASGSYRHEQDLPNYGYTF. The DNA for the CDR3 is TGCAGTGCTAGCGGGAGTTACCGTCATGAACAGGATCTCCCTAACTATGGCTACACCTTC.

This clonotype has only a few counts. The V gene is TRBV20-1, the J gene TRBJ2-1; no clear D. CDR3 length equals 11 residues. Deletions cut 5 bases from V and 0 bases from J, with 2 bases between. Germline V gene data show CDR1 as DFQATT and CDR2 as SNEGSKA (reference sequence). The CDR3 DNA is TGCAGTGCTGACTCCTACAATGAGCAGTTCTTC. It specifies CSADSYNEQFF.

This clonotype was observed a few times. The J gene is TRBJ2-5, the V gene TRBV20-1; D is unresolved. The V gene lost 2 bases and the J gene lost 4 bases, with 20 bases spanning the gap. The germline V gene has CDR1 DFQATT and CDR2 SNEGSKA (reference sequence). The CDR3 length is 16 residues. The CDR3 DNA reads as TGCAGTGCTAGACCCCTTAGATTGCACGGAACAGAGACCCAGTACTTC. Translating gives CSARPLRLHGTETQYF.

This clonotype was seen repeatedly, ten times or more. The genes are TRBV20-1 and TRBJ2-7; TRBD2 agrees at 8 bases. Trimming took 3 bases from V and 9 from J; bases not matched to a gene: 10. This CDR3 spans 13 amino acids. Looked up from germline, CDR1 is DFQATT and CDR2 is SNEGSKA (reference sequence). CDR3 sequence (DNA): TGCAGTGCTAGGATTAGCGGGACCGTGGGGCAGTACTTC. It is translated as CSARISGTVGQYF.